This T cell receptor beta chain stems from a study of identical twins. TCRdb analysed the 5' RACE reads with MiXCR anew, one entry per CDR3 protein. The table has some 660,000 distinct CDR3 sequences, over 8.5% seen once. There are a few counts of this clonotype. The same data also contributed to another study, on yellow fever vaccine responses in identical twins. According to that study: In identical twins, vaccine T cell responses appeared partly shared and partly individual.

The specimen was PBMCs. The source is a woman between 18 and 29 years old in good health.

CDR3 DNA sequence: TGTGCCAGCAGCTTCGAGGGGCGAGGAAATCAGCCCCAGCATTTT. Translated: CASSFEGRGNQPQHF. The chain combines TRBV28 with TRBJ1-5; TRBD1 is a possible D gene (5 bases). This CDR3 is 15 amino acids long. Trimming cost V 6 bases and J 4 bases, with 16 bases left between them. CDR1 and CDR2 (germline): MDHEN, SYDVKM.